What follows is one T cell receptor beta chain and its context. It lacks a known antigen. Base qualities are not at hand, and no much larger clone is one base apart. To sequence the TCRbeta CDR3 region, genomic DNA was isolated from the sorted cells. TCRbeta CDR3 regions were sequenced using the immunoSEQ Assay. This immuneACCESS table, as held by TCRdb, lists in-frame sequences with V and J called but not all clones. Of the missing ones, under half trace to an unresolved V gene in checked studies; the others have no known cause. This sample has 25,000 to 35,000 clones in its table, and roughly 83% of those were observed once. 18% of the sample belongs to the ten largest clones. This sample is part of a study of OX40 agonist ivuxolimab in advanced cancers. Study-wide context: Ivuxolimab was a fully human IgG2 agonistic monoclonal antibody targeting the costimulatory receptor OX40 (CD134). Intravenous ivuxolimab was administered to patients every 2 weeks at six dose levels: 0.01, 0.1, 0.3, 1.5, 3 and 10 mg/kg. Among the approximately 50 dose-escalation patients, about 19 had hepatocellular carcinoma, roughly 15 melanoma, 9 renal cell carcinoma and 9 head and neck cancer. In the dose-escalation cohort, 82.7% of patients were male, and the mean age was around 60 years with a range of roughly 20 to 85. Prior anti-PD-1, anti-PD-L1 or anti-CTLA-4 therapy was permitted, and checkpoint inhibitors had been received by around 39% of dose-escalation patients. Three dose-escalation patients achieved partial responses, one with hepatocellular carcinoma and two with cutaneous melanoma. The purpose of peripheral TCRbeta sequencing was to test whether ivuxolimab changed TCR sequence diversity and led to clonal T-cell expansion. The monotherapy dose-escalation portion (N of about 50 patients) of the phase I ivuxolimab trial is reported in the paper.

The trial excluded patients who had a history of autoimmune disease or who were on systemic immunosuppression. In every dose cohort, peripheral blood was drawn for TCR sequencing at baseline, cycle 4 day 1, and cycle 7 day 1. The samples were taken from a phase I, first-in-human, multicenter, open-label dose-escalation trial of ivuxolimab. Adults with locally advanced or metastatic head and neck squamous cell, hepatocellular, melanoma or renal cell carcinoma were enrolled in the trial. Before TCR sequencing, CD4+ and CD8+ T cells were separately sorted from peripheral blood. The germline V gene yields MGHRA for CDR1 and YSYEKL for CDR2. Trimming takes 11 bases from V and 5 bases from J, and the germline ends sit 18 bases apart. Inclusive of the bounding cysteine and phenylalanine, the CDR3 is 13 residues long. This entry keeps only the CDR3 DNA: 39 bases, framed from base 1. The paper's findings and limits, for the study overall: The antigen specificity of the clonally expanded peripheral T cells was not determined. In the 0.1-3.0 mg/kg groups, partial responders had among the lowest normalized peripheral clonal expansion, particularly in CD8+ T cells. At doses from 0.1 to 3.0 mg/kg, clonal expansion was seen in both CD4+ and CD8+ blood T cells between baseline and week 6. Low levels of normalized T-cell clonal expansion were also seen in some patients who did not respond. After ivuxolimab, CD8+ T cells had more expanded clones than CD4+ T cells on average.

Recombination connected TRBV4-1 to TRBJ1-2, with a weak D call of TRBD1 (5 bases match). This specimen consisted of CD4+ or CD8+ T cells sorted from blood, obtained in a trial of the OX40 agonist ivuxolimab. This clonotype originated in an adult with an advanced solid tumor such as melanoma, head and neck, liver or kidney cancer. For the CDR3, the sequence is CAAGGIAEYGYTF. The DNA sequence reads TGCGCCGCGGGGGGAATAGCGGAGTATGGCTACACCTTC.